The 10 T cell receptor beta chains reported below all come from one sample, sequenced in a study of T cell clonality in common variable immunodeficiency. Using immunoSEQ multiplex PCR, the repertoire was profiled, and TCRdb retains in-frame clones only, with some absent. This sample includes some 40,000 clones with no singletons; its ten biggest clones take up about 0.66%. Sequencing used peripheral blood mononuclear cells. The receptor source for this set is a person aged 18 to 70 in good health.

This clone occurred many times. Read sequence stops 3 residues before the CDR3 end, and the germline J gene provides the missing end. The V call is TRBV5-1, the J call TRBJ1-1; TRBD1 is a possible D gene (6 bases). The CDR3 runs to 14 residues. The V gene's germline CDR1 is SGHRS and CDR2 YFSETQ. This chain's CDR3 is CASSTGGLRREAFF. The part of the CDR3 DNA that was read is TGCGCCAGCAGCACCGGGGGGCTTCGGCGAGAA.

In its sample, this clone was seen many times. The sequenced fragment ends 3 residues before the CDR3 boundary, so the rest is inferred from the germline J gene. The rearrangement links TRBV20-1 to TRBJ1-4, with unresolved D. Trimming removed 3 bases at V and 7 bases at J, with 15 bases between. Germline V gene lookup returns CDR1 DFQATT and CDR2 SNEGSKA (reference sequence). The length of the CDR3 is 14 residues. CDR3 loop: CSASEPPRGEKLFF. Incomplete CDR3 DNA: TGCAGTGCTAGCGAGCCCCCGCGGGGTGAAAAA.

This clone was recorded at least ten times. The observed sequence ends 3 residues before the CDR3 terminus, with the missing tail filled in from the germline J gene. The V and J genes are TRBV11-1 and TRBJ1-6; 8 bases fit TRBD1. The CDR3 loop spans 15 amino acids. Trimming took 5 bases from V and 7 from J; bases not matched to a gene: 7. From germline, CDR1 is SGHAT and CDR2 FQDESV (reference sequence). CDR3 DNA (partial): TGTGCCAGCAGCCACGGACAGGGCAGGAATTCACCC. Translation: CASSHGQGRNSP. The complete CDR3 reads CASSHGQGRNSPLHF.

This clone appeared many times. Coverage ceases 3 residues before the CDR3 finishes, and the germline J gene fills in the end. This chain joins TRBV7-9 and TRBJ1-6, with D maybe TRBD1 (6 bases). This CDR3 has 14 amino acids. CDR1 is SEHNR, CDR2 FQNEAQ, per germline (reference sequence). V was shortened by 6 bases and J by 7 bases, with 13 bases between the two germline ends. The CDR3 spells CASSTGQFNSPLHF. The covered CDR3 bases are TGTGCCAGCAGTACCGGACAGTTCAATTCACCC.

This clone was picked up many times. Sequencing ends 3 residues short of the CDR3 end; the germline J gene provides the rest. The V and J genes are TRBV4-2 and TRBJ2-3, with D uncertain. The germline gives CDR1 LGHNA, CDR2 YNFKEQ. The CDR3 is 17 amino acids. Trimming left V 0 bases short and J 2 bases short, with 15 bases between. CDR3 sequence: CASSQDLQRGHTDTQYF. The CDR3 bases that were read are TGTGCCAGCAGCCAAGATCTGCAGCGAGGTCACACAGATACG.

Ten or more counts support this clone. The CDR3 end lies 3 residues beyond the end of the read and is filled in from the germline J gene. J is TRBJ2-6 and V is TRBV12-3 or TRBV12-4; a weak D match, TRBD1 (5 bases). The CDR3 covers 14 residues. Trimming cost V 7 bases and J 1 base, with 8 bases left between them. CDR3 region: CASISGSGANVLTF. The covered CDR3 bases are TGTGCCAGCATATCAGGGTCTGGGGCCAACGTC.

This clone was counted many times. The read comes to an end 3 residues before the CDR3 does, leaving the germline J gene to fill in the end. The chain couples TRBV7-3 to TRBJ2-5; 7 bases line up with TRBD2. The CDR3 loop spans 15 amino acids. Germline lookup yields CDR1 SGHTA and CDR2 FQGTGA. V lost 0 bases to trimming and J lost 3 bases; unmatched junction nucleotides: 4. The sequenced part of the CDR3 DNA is TGTGCCAGCAGCTTAACGGCTAGCGGCAAAGAGACC. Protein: CASSLTASGKET. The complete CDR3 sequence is CASSLTASGKETQYF.

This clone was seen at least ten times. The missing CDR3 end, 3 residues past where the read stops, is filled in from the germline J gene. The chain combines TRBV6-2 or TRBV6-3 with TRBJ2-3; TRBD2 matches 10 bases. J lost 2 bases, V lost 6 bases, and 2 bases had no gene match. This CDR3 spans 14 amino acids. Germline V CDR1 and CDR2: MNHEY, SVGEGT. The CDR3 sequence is CASRGLADTDTQYF. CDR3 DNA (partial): TGTGCCAGCAGAGGACTAGCGGACACAGATACG.

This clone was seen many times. Here the CDR3 reads CASSLRTAQETQYF. Partial CDR3 DNA: TGTGCCAGCAGCTTACGGACAGCCCAAGAGACC. The chain joins TRBV5-4 to TRBJ2-5; TRBD1 might be the D (6 bases). The sequence runs out 3 residues before the end of the CDR3; the remainder is reconstructed from the germline J gene. This CDR3 has 14 amino acids. From germline, CDR1 is SGHNT and CDR2 YYREEE (reference sequence). V was pared by 2 bases and J by 1 base, with 9 bases between.

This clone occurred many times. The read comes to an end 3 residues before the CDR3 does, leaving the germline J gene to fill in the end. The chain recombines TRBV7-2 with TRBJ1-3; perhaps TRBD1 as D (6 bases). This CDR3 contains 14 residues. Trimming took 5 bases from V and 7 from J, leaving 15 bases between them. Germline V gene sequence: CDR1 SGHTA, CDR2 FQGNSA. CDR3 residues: CASSRNRDGNTIYF. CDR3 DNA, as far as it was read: TGTGCCAGCAGCAGAAACAGGGACGGGAACACC.